This T cell receptor beta chain originates from a study of blood T cell repertoires in COVID-19. Germline V lookup: CDR1 SGHRS, CDR2 YFSETQ. V lost 0 bases and J lost 2, with 6 bases in between. There are 13 residues in the CDR3. Under the authors' procedure: Amplification of reference gene primers provided the estimated nucleated cell counts. The protocol was immunoSEQ multiplex PCR, while the TCRdb copy is restricted to in-frame clones and leaves out a portion. The DNA was the basis for D and trimming; V, J and clone size are from that table. The sample carries around 45,000 clones, approximately 90% recorded once.

This sequence was found in an older man with acute or convalescent COVID-19. This chain joins TRBV5-1 and TRBJ2-7, with D possibly being TRBD1 (5 bases). The sequencing sample was made of peripheral blood. The CDR3 loop reads CASSLGRAYEQYF. CDR3 bases: TGCGCCAGCAGCTTGGGCAGGGCCTACGAGCAGTACTTC.